One sample yielded the 13 T cell receptor beta chains listed below, sequenced in a study of shared clonotypes between healthy human individuals. Profiled with immunoSEQ multiplex PCR; TCRdb holds only in-frame clones, not every one. The sample carries approximately 2,300,000 clones, 85% to 95% recorded once. Source material: naive CD4+ T cells from PBMCs. Subset noted: CD45RA+ positively selected. These receptors originate from a man aged 18 to 30 in good health. Some clones in this sample may be carry-over from other donors' samples.

This sequence joins TRBV21-1 and TRBJ2-7; the table gives TRBD2 as D, unverified against the DNA. TRBV21-1 is a pseudogene locus. This CDR3 spans 17 amino acids. The CDR3 loop is CASSNFMTSGRPYEQYF. CDR3 in DNA: TGTGCCAGCAGCAACTTCATGACTAGCGGGAGGCCCTACGAGCAGTACTTC.

The chain combines TRBV5-1 with TRBJ2-1, with D perhaps given as TRBD1 or TRBD2 (6 bases each). The V end was cut by 4 bases, the J end by 5 bases, with 25 bases between. CDR3 length equals 18 residues. CDR1 is SGHRS, CDR2 YFSETQ, per germline. CDR3 nucleotide sequence: TGCGCCAGCAGCGGCCGGGACTCTTCAGGGGTCATTCACAATGAGCAGTTCTTC. Translated, it gives CASSGRDSSGVIHNEQFF.

The gene calls are TRBV28 and TRBJ1-5; no definite D call. Germline assignment: CDR1 MDHEN and CDR2 SYDVKM. This CDR3 has 14 residues. The V and J ends lost 7 bases and 10 bases respectively, with 20 bases between them. The CDR3 sequence: CASNIPGPGIPQHF. Here the CDR3 DNA reads TGTGCCAGCAACATTCCGGGTCCAGGTATTCCCCAGCATTTT. The variable domain in full, with the rest retrieved from reference TRBV28 and TRBJ1-5, is DVKVTQSSRYLVKRTGEKVFLECVQDMDHENMFWYRQDPGLGLRLIYFSYDVKMKEKGDIPEGYSVSREKKERFSLILESASTNQTSMYLCASNIPGPGIPQHFGDGTRLSIL.

V and J are TRBV5-4 and TRBJ2-3, with D uncertain. This CDR3 has 13 amino acids. The V gene lost 2 bases and the J gene lost 4 bases, with 8 bases spanning the gap. Germline CDR1 is SGHNT and CDR2 is YYREEE (reference sequence). CDR3 region: CASSLPGADTQYF. The CDR3 bases are TGTGCCAGCAGCTTACCTGGGGCAGATACGCAGTATTTT. The entire variable domain, with the rest obtained from reference TRBV5-4 and TRBJ2-3, is as follows: ETGVTQSPTHLIKTRGQQVTLRCSSQSGHNTVSWYQQALGQGPQFIFQYYREEENGRGNFPPRFSGLQFPNYSSELNVNALELDDSALYLCASSLPGADTQYFGPGTRLTVL.

This sequence joins TRBV10-3 and TRBJ1-5; D perhaps matches TRBD1 (6 bases). V lost 0 bases, J lost 6 bases, and 18 bases lay in between. CDR3 length: 17 amino acids. CDR1 is ENHRY, CDR2 SYGVKD, per germline. The CDR3 nucleotides read TGTGCCATCAGTGAGTCTGATTCAGGGGCTCAGGGTCAGCCCCAGCATTTT. This translates into CAISESDSGAQGQPQHF.

This chain uses TRBV28 with TRBJ1-5, with D perhaps TRBD1 (5 bases). Trimming removed 3 bases at V and 6 bases at J, with 9 bases between. This CDR3 contains 13 residues. Germline assignment: CDR1 MDHEN and CDR2 SYDVKM. In nucleotides, the CDR3 is TGTGCCAGCAGTTTTGGGGGGGGTCAGCCCCAGCATTTT. Translating gives CASSFGGGQPQHF.

V is TRBV7-9 and J is TRBJ2-3; the D is unclear. V was cut by 3 bases and J by 8 bases, with 15 bases left in between. Germline loops: CDR1 SEHNR, CDR2 FQNEAQ (reference sequence). The CDR3 consists of 14 residues. The CDR3 DNA is TGTGCCAGCAGCTTTCCGGGCTCCGGCATTACGCAGTATTTT. Residues: CASSFPGSGITQYF.

This rearrangement joins TRBV27 to TRBJ2-6; D call uncertain. CDR1 and CDR2 (germline): MNHEY, SMNVEV (reference sequence). V gave up 6 bases and J gave up 4 bases, with 7 bases separating them. The CDR3 totals 13 residues. CDR3 in amino acids: CASSRPGANVLTF. DNA of the CDR3: TGTGCCAGCAGCCGTCCAGGGGCCAACGTCCTGACTTTC.

About this clone: The sample contains more than one DNA sequence encoding this CDR3. The chain carries TRBV2 and TRBJ2-3, with unresolved D. Trimming took 7 bases from V and 0 from J, leaving 11 bases between them. CDR1 is SNHLY and CDR2 is FYNNEI in the germline V gene. This CDR3 contains 14 residues. CDR3 in DNA: TGTGCCAGCACCCGAACCGGCAGCACAGATACGCAGTATTTT. It translates to CASTRTGSTDTQYF.

This rearrangement joins TRBV7-9 to TRBJ1-5; D remains unclear. The CDR3 is 12 amino acids. V was clipped by 5 bases and J by 3 bases, with 5 bases between them. Per the germline V gene, CDR1 is SEHNR and CDR2 is FQNEAQ (reference sequence). CDR3 sequence reads: CASSLHNQPQHF. As DNA, the CDR3 is TGTGCCAGCAGCCTTCACAATCAGCCCCAGCATTTT. Using reference TRBV7-9 and TRBJ1-5 for the parts outside the CDR3, the full variable domain is DTGVSQNPRHKITKRGQNVTFRCDPISEHNRLYWYRQTLGQGPEFLTYFQNEAQLEKSRLLSDRFSAERPKGSFSTLEIQRTEQGDSAMYLCASSLHNQPQHFGDGTRLSIL.

CDR3 protein: CASSPGAGELFF. For the CDR3, the DNA is TGTGCCAGCAGTCCAGGGGCCGGGGAGCTGTTTTTT. V is TRBV6-6 and J is TRBJ2-2; tentative D call: TRBD1 (6 bases). The germline V gene encodes CDR1 MNHNY and CDR2 SVGAGI (reference sequence). This CDR3 comprises 12 residues. V was shortened by 5 bases and J by 6 bases, with 7 bases between the two germline ends.

The chain combines TRBV5-1 with TRBJ2-1, with 9 bases identical to TRBD2. Losses at the gene ends were 0 bases for V and 2 bases for J; bases not matched to a gene: 3. The CDR3 sequence is 16 residues long. Germline V gene lookup returns CDR1 SGHRS and CDR2 YFSETQ. The CDR3 region is CASSLEASGTYNEQFF. CDR3 nucleotide sequence: TGCGCCAGCAGCTTGGAGGCTAGCGGGACCTACAATGAGCAGTTCTTC.

This sequence joins TRBV2 and TRBJ2-6, with D unresolved. Trimming stripped 5 bases from V and 1 base from J, with 9 bases between. The CDR3 extends over 15 amino acids. Germline V gene lookup returns CDR1 SNHLY and CDR2 FYNNEI. CDR3 region: CASSTEDSGANVLTF. The CDR3 DNA follows: TGTGCCAGCAGTACAGAGGATTCTGGGGCCAACGTCCTGACTTTC.